This TCR beta chain was observed in a study of T cells in localized non-small cell lung cancer. In its sample, this clone ranks as medium-sized. Its antigen is not known. Trimming at V came to 10 bases and at J to 3 bases, leaving 15 bases not matched to a gene. CDR3 size: 15 residues. CDR1 MNHGY and CDR2 SAAAGT come from the germline V gene. Findings and caveats of the study: Longer overall survival was seen with higher T cell density measured in blood. Tumor samples were not multi-region, leaving intratumor heterogeneity unexcluded. Researchers found a median around 50 of the top 100 tumor clones in adjacent lung. The greatest T cell clonality was found in uninvolved adjacent lung (higher than in tumor).

TCRdb keeps only in-frame clones here, not all; method: immunoSEQ multiplex PCR. The table shows thousands of clones, with roughly 25% occurring only once. This sequence was found in a male donor at least 60 years old with stage I lung adenocarcinoma. Specimen: lung tumor tissue, collected before any cancer treatment. The chain uses TRBV6-8 and TRBJ2-7; 7 bases map to TRBD2. CDR3 in amino acids: CAIRGMASGNYEQYF. The CDR3 nucleotides are TGTGCCATCAGAGGAATGGCTAGCGGAAACTACGAGCAGTACTTC.